The present T cell receptor beta chain was sequenced within a study of tumor-infiltrating lymphocytes in primary liver carcinoma. Overall study: Among the tumors, stages were T1-T3 N0M0 and sizes roughly 4.2 to 10 cm. Roughly 3.5 to 8 million productive TCRbeta reads came from each sample, comparable across tissue types. Study-wide results and limits: Tumors significantly exceeded blood in top-250-clone fraction (p = 0.039).

This clonotype showed up many times. Its cognate antigen is unknown. Unsorted bulk tissue, roughly 19-33 mg of it, served as the source for co-extraction of RNA and DNA. Trimming took 2 bases from V and 6 from J, leaving 11 bases between them. The V gene's germline CDR1 is MNHNS and CDR2 SASEGT. CDR3 length: 14 residues. TCR beta cDNA came from about 500 ng total RNA, primed with a constant-region primer. Three nested multiplex PCR rounds of slightly modified ARM-PCR generated TCR beta libraries. A C-beta reverse primer and TRBV1-TRBV30 forward primers served in each of the first two PCR rounds, at ten to eleven cycles apiece. TCRdb processed the multiplex PCR reads anew with MiXCR; each CDR3 protein has one entry. The repertoire consists of around 100,000 distinct CDR3 sequences, with around 66% occurring once and the leading ten covering 12%.

The chain has TRBV6-1 and TRBJ1-5; D remains unclear. Source material: liver tumor tissue from sampling region 2. Subset of the sample: tumor region T2, inferior pole. The receptor was derived from a woman aged 60-75 years with primary liver carcinoma and hepatitis B virus infection. CDR3: CASSETGEVQPQHF. Here the CDR3 DNA reads TGTGCCAGCAGTGAAACCGGCGAGGTTCAGCCCCAGCATTTT.